Below, one TCR beta chain is given with its context. Its antigen is unknown. This specimen includes other DNA sequences encoding the same CDR3. This CDR3 has 14 residues. V gave up 5 bases and J gave up 0 bases; unmatched junction bases: 4. Germline V gene sequence: CDR1 MDHEN, CDR2 SYDVKM. Terminally differentiated effector memory CD45RA+ cells were excluded by CCR7 positive selection of CD45RO-negative cells. The data originate from a study of shared clonotypes between healthy human individuals. Turning to the study itself: CD4 naive and CD4 memory each took three plates per donor, while CD8 naive took two and CD8 memory one. Broader study findings: Lower generation probabilities were found for non-shared clonotypes than for those shared by all four donors. Researchers sampled only blood; tissue repertoires likely differ. Naive subsets, compared against memory subsets, generally had larger estimated richness values.

This table comes from immunoSEQ multiplex PCR, and its TCRdb copy is limited to in-frame clones, with some not included. Of about 2,100,000 clones in the sample, about 92% were seen once. This sequence was found in a man aged 18 to 30 in good health. Some clones in this sample may be carry-over from other donors' samples. Sequencing was performed on naive CD8+ T cells from PBMCs. The chain recombines TRBV28 with TRBJ2-7; 7 bases are shared with TRBD1. The CDR3 is CASSDRVSSYEQYF. The CDR3 DNA reads TGTGCCAGCAGTGACAGGGTAAGCTCCTACGAGCAGTACTTC.